The rows below give T cell receptor beta chains drawn from one sample of a study of beta chain features in type 1 diabetes. Produced via immunoSEQ multiplex PCR; TCRdb's table is partial and in-frame only. This table holds around 600,000 clones, under 15% found once. Sample: naive CD4+ T cells from blood. Source of these receptors: a man aged 30 to 45 with type 1 diabetes. Each CDR3 is given with its conserved first and last residue. Fields, in order: V gene, CDR3 length, clone size, J gene, D gene, CDR3 DNA, CDR3 protein. A D gene is named only where the DNA matches it firmly. Not all rows give a size; the values are once, few, many and, for expanded clones, a class.

TRBV7-8	15	few	TRBJ2-3	NA	TGTGCCAGCAGCCGAGGACAGCCTAGCACAGATACGCAGTATTTT	CASSRGQPSTDTQYF
TRBV7-2	15	NA	TRBJ1-4	NA	TGTGCCAGCAGCTTCAGGCAGGGATGGAATGAAAAACTGTTTTTT	CASSFRQGWNEKLFF
TRBV25-1	13	NA	TRBJ1-2	NA	TGTGCCAGCAGTGAATCAATAACCCTTATTTACACCTTC	CASSESITLIYTF
TRBV7-2	15	few	TRBJ1-2	NA	TGTGCCAGCAGCTATTTGACAGGCGCTAACTATGGCTACACCTTC	CASSYLTGANYGYTF
TRBV2	16	few	TRBJ2-2	NA	TGTGCCAGCAGTTCCGGGTCAGGCGAGAACACCGGGGAGCTGTTTTTT	CASSSGSGENTGELFF
TRBV9	15	few	TRBJ2-2	TRBD1	TGTGCCAGCAGCGCCAGGGGGCGAGACACCGGGGAGCTGTTTTTT	CASSARGRDTGELFF
TRBV18	12	few	TRBJ2-1	NA	TGTGCCAGCTCACCGACGGGCAATGAGCAGTTCTTC	CASSPTGNEQFF
TRBV6-5	11	NA	TRBJ2-3	NA	TGTGCCAGCCACGGACCTTATACGCAGTATTTT	CASHGPYTQYF
TRBV7-3	12	NA	TRBJ2-7	NA	TGTGCCAGCAGCTCCGGGGGTGTCGAGCAGTACTTC	CASSSGGVEQYF
TRBV6-6	12	NA	TRBJ2-1	NA	TGTGCCAGCAGTTCCACCTACAATGAGCAGTTCTTC	CASSSTYNEQFF
TRBV25-1	16	NA	TRBJ1-6	TRBD1	TGTGCCAGCAGTATTCAGGGGGCCGCTTATAATTCACCCCTCCACTTT	CASSIQGAAYNSPLHF
TRBV29-1	12	NA	TRBJ2-7	TRBD1	TGCAGCGTTATCGGGACAGATTACGAGCAGTACTTC	CSVIGTDYEQYF
TRBV7-2	14	few	TRBJ2-2	NA	TGTGCCAGCAGCTTAGAGGTAGAAGCCGGGGAGCTGTTTTTT	CASSLEVEAGELFF
TRBV7-9	16	NA	TRBJ2-7	NA	TGTGCCAGCAGCCCGGGTACAGGGAAGAGCGGCTACGAGCAGTACTTC	CASSPGTGKSGYEQYF
TRBV7-2	16	NA	TRBJ1-2	NA	TGTGCCAGCAGCTCATCCCCCCGGGGCGCCCGGGATGGCTACACCTTC	CASSSSPRGARDGYTF
TRBV19	13	NA	TRBJ2-1	NA	TGTGCCAGTAACGAGGCCTTATACAATGAGCAGTTCTTC	CASNEALYNEQFF
TRBV7-2	16	many	TRBJ2-2	TRBD2	TGTGCCAGCAGCTGGGGCGGGCTAGCGGGGACCGGGGAGCTGTTTTTT	CASSWGGLAGTGELFF
TRBV27	18	NA	TRBJ1-1	NA	TGTGCCAGCAGCCATTTCGCCTTGACAGGTGGCAGGAACACTGAAGCTTTCTTT	CASSHFALTGGRNTEAFF
TRBV7-2	16	few	TRBJ1-1	NA	TGTGCCAGCAGCTCTAGTATGGGAGGTTTGAACACTGAAGCTTTCTTT	CASSSSMGGLNTEAFF
TRBV2	11	NA	TRBJ2-1	NA	TGTGCCAGCAGTGAACGGCTCCCGGGGTTCTTC	CASSERLPGFF
TRBV9	15	NA	TRBJ2-2	TRBD1	TGTGCCAGCAGCGTAGGGACAGGGATAACCGGGGAGCTGTTTTTT	CASSVGTGITGELFF
TRBV30	14	NA	TRBJ2-7	NA	TGTGCCTGGAGTGTACGTTCAGGGAAGATCGAGCAGTACTTC	CAWSVRSGKIEQYF
TRBV10-1	15	few	TRBJ2-5	TRBD1	TGCGCCAGCAGTGCCAACTACGAGGGGGCTGAGACCCAGTACTTC	CASSANYEGAETQYF
TRBV9	14	few	TRBJ2-4	NA	TGTGCCAGCAATTCAGGGTTAGCCAAAAACATTCAGTACTTC	CASNSGLAKNIQYF
TRBV7-9	12	few	TRBJ2-3	NA	TGTGCCAGCAGCTTAGAGCAATGGGCGCAGTATTTT	CASSLEQWAQYF
TRBV7-9	15	few	TRBJ2-7	NA	TGTGCCAGCAGTTTTACGAGTGTACGGTCCTACGAGCAGTACTTC	CASSFTSVRSYEQYF
TRBV10-3	14	few	TRBJ1-5	TRBD1	TGTGCCATCAGTGGGGGGACAGACAATCAGCCCCAGCATTTT	CAISGGTDNQPQHF
TRBV4-3	13	few	TRBJ1-5	NA	TGCGCCAGCAGCCAAGATCACGATCAGCCCCAGCATTTT	CASSQDHDQPQHF
TRBV4-3	15	NA	TRBJ1-2	NA	TGCGCCAGCAGCCAAGGGCCTCGTTTTAACTATGGCTACACCTTC	CASSQGPRFNYGYTF
TRBV5-1	15	NA	TRBJ1-1	TRBD1	TGCGCCAGCAGCTTGGGGACAGGGGGAAATACTGAAGCTTTCTTT	CASSLGTGGNTEAFF
TRBV7-9	14	few	TRBJ2-1	TRBD2	TGTGCCAGCAGCCATGGGACTAGCGATGATGAGCAGTTCTTC	CASSHGTSDDEQFF
TRBV25-1	14	NA	TRBJ1-2	TRBD1	TGTGCCAGCAGTGAAGGGACAGGGTTCGATGGCTACACCTTC	CASSEGTGFDGYTF
TRBV5-1	13	few	TRBJ2-1	TRBD2	TGCGCCAGCAGCAGCCCTGGGGAGGGACCGCAGTTCTTC	CASSSPGEGPQFF
TRBV6-5	13	NA	TRBJ2-7	NA	TGTGCCAGCAAGTACAACGACTACTACGAGCAGTACTTC	CASKYNDYYEQYF
TRBV19	16	NA	TRBJ2-3	TRBD2	TGTGCCAGTAGACGAGGCCGGGGGGAATCGGCAGATACGCAGTATTTT	CASRRGRGESADTQYF
TRBV2	15	few	TRBJ2-6	NA	TGTGCCAGCAGTGTTCAGGGCTCTGGGGCCAACGTCCTGACTTTC	CASSVQGSGANVLTF
TRBV9	16	few	TRBJ2-2	NA	TGTGCCAGCAGCGTAGGCCCAGGGGCGAACACCGGGGAGCTGTTTTTT	CASSVGPGANTGELFF
TRBV25-1	13	few	TRBJ2-5	NA	TGTGCCAGCAGGCGAGGGGCCCAAGAGACCCAGTACTTC	CASRRGAQETQYF
TRBV30	14	few	TRBJ1-5	TRBD1	TGTGCCTGGAGCCAAACAGGGGGCGGTCAGCCCCAGCATTTT	CAWSQTGGGQPQHF
TRBV19	10	NA	TRBJ2-3	NA	TGTGCCGTACGGGGGGATACGCAGTATTTT	CAVRGDTQYF
TRBV11-3	20	few	TRBJ2-2	NA	TGTGCCAGCAGCTTAGGAGACCTCTTTTCCCTCGGGATTGACACCGGGGAGCTGTTTTTT	CASSLGDLFSLGIDTGELFF
TRBV7-9	13	NA	TRBJ1-2	NA	TGTGCCAGCAGCTTAAGTAGGACAAAAGGCTACACCTTC	CASSLSRTKGYTF
TRBV7-9	13	NA	TRBJ2-7	TRBD1	TGTGCCTTGTCTGGGACAGGGTGGCGCGAGCAGTACTTC	CALSGTGWREQYF